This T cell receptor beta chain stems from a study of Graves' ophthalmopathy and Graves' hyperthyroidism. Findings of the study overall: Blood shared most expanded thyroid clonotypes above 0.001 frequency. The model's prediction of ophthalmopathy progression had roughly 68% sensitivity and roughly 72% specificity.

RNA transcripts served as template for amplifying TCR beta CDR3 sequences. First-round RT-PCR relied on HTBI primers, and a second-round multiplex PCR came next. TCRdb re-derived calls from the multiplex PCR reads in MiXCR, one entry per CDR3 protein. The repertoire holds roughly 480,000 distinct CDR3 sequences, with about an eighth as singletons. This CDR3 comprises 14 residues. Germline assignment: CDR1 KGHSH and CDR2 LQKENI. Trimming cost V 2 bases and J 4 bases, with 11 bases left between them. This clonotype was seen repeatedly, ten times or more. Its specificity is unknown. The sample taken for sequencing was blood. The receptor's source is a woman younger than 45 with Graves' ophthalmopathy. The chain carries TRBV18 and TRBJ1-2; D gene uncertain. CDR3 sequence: CASSPGTDSYGYTF. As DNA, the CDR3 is TGTGCCAGCTCACCAGGCACGGACTCCTATGGCTACACCTTC.